This T cell receptor beta chain was obtained from a study of CD8+ T cells in alopecia areata. Treatment defined: oral pan-JAK inhibitor, 5-10 mg twice daily. Sequencing templates came from extracted RNA that was reverse transcribed into cDNA. The repertoire was sequenced with immunoSEQ multiplex PCR; TCRdb's copy has only in-frame clones and lacks some. This sample has 150,000 to 200,000 clones, with roughly 60% found just once. With 5 bases removed from V and 2 bases from J, the gap between germline ends came to 10 bases. This CDR3 contains 14 residues. Per the germline V gene, CDR1 is SGHDT and CDR2 is YYEEEE.

This TCR was recovered from a human donor with alopecia areata. The chain recombines TRBV5-6 with TRBJ2-2; TRBD2 is a possible D gene (5 bases). The sequencing used CD4+ T cells sorted from blood, collected between weeks 47 and 50, from a patient treated with tofacitinib. CDR3 amino acids: CASRVGENTGELFF. The CDR3 DNA sequence: TGTGCCAGCAGGGTCGGGGAAAACACCGGGGAGCTGTTTTTT.